The 20 T cell receptor beta chains below all came from one sample that was sequenced in a study of blood T cell repertoires in COVID-19. Assay: immunoSEQ multiplex PCR; the TCRdb copy retains only in-frame clones and omits some. Counted here are some 100,000 clones, around 86% occurring once; the ten biggest clones make up roughly 27%. The specimen sequenced was peripheral blood. Receptors were obtained from a human donor in a cohort sampled during active COVID-19.

The chain uses TRBV18 and TRBJ2-7; a possible D gene is TRBD1 (5 bases). The CDR3 has 12 residues. The germline CDR1 and CDR2 sequences are KGHSH and LQKENI. Trimming cost V 2 bases and J 5 bases, with 7 bases left between them. The CDR3 loop reads CASSPGADEQYF. The DNA of the CDR3 is TGTGCCAGCTCACCAGGGGCGGACGAGCAGTACTTC.

The rearrangement joins TRBV7-2 to TRBJ2-1; 7 nucleotides match TRBD1. Unmatched junction bases numbered 10, after V lost 2 bases and J lost 9 bases. The CDR3 contains 15 residues. The germline gives CDR1 SGHTA, CDR2 FQGNSA. The CDR3, as DNA: TGTGCCAGCAGCTTATCGACAGGGTATATGGGTGAGCAGTTCTTC. This translates into CASSLSTGYMGEQFF.

This clone has just one count. The chain joins TRBV11-2 to TRBJ2-1, with D uncertain. This CDR3 spans 13 amino acids. Germline assignment: CDR1 SGHAT and CDR2 FQNNGV. Trimming removed 5 bases at V and 1 base at J, with 6 bases between. The CDR3 protein is CASSRGSYNEQFF. CDR3 DNA sequence: TGTGCCAGCAGCAGAGGTTCCTACAATGAGCAGTTCTTC.

The chain combines TRBV6-2 or TRBV6-3 with TRBJ2-7; 8 bases align to TRBD1. V shed 4 bases and J 3 bases; nucleotides not matched to a gene: 5. Looked up from germline, CDR1 is MNHEY and CDR2 is SVGEGT. This CDR3 spans 14 amino acids. The CDR3 coding sequence is TGTGCCAGCAGTTTCTACGACAGGGGCTACGAGCAGTACTTC. As protein: CASSFYDRGYEQYF.

The genes are TRBV6-2 or TRBV6-3 and TRBJ2-6; D remains ambiguous. V lost 6 bases, J lost 4 bases, and 10 bases lay in between. The CDR3 loop spans 14 amino acids. Germline CDR1 is MNHEY and CDR2 is SVGEGT. Here the CDR3 DNA reads TGTGCCAGCAGCCCCATCGCGGGGGCCAACGTCCTGACTTTC. Translating gives CASSPIAGANVLTF.

The chain has TRBV14 and TRBJ2-2; possibly TRBD2 for D (6 bases). Germline assignment: CDR1 SGHDN and CDR2 FVKESK. There are 15 residues in the CDR3. Trimming shortened V by 4 bases and J by 2 bases, and 11 bases separated the two germline ends. CDR3 amino acids: CASSRGVVNTGELFF. DNA of the CDR3: TGTGCCAGCAGCCGGGGGGTAGTCAACACCGGGGAGCTGTTTTTT.

This clone was observed a few times. The chain links TRBV18 to TRBJ2-7; D gene ambiguous. The CDR3 consists of 13 residues. Germline V gene sequence: CDR1 KGHSH, CDR2 LQKENI. The ends were cut back, 2 bases at V and 5 bases at J, with 10 bases in the middle. CDR3 DNA: TGTGCCAGCTCACCAACGCAGGCCCACGAGCAGTACTTC. This codes for CASSPTQAHEQYF.

The rearrangement links TRBV18 to TRBJ2-7, with D uncertain. The V and J ends lost 3 bases and 2 bases respectively, with 8 bases between them. The germline gives CDR1 KGHSH, CDR2 LQKENI. The CDR3 has 13 amino acids. Written as DNA, the CDR3 is TGTGCCAGCTCACCCCCAACAGCCTACGAGCAGTACTTC. Translating gives CASSPPTAYEQYF.

The V call is TRBV5-5, the J call TRBJ2-1; TRBD2 matches at 8 bases. V lost 4 bases, J lost 7 bases, and 19 bases stayed unmatched. Germline V gene lookup returns CDR1 SGHKS and CDR2 YYEKEE (reference sequence). This CDR3 has 18 residues. The CDR3 sequence is CASSRAGGAGEVGNEQFF. As DNA, the CDR3 is TGTGCCAGCAGCAGGGCGGGGGGAGCGGGAGAAGTCGGGAATGAGCAGTTCTTC. Full variable domain (rest looked up from reference TRBV5-5 and TRBJ2-1): DAGVTQSPTHLIKTRGQQVTLRCSPISGHKSVSWYQQVLGQGPQFIFQYYEKEERGRGNFPDRFSARQFPNYSSELNVNALLLGDSALYLCASSRAGGAGEVGNEQFFGPGTRLTVL.

This chain uses TRBV2 with TRBJ2-7, with a tentative D call TRBD2 (6 bases). Germline V CDR1 and CDR2: SNHLY, FYNNEI. The CDR3 covers 13 residues. V shed 6 bases and J shed 5 bases, with 14 bases lying between them. The CDR3, as DNA: TGTGCCAGCAGCCTGGGGAGGTTGGACGAGCAGTACTTC. Its translation is CASSLGRLDEQYF. Complete variable domain (other parts from reference TRBV2 and TRBJ2-7): EPEVTQTPSHQVTQMGQEVILRCVPISNHLYFYWYRQILGQKVEFLVSFYNNEISEKSEIFDDQFSVERPDGSNFTLKIRSTKLEDSAMYFCASSLGRLDEQYFGPGTRLTVT.

The chain joins TRBV7-9 to TRBJ2-7; D might be TRBD1 (5 bases). Trimming cost V 6 bases and J 0 bases, with 15 bases left between them. CDR3 length: 15 residues. Germline lookup yields CDR1 SEHNR and CDR2 FQNEAQ (reference sequence). CDR3 DNA: TGTGCCAGCAGACCAGTTGACAGTAGCTCCTACGAGCAGTACTTC. Amino acids: CASRPVDSSSYEQYF.

V usage is TRBV5-4 and J usage is TRBJ1-4; D is unclear. The CDR3 runs 14 residues. Per germline, CDR1 SGHNT and CDR2 YYREEE (reference sequence). The germline V and J ends were trimmed by 2 bases and 2 bases, with 7 bases remaining between them. CDR3 nucleotide sequence: TGTGCCAGCAGCTTTGAGAGGACTAATGAAAAACTGTTTTTT. Its translation is CASSFERTNEKLFF.

The chain couples TRBV7-2 to TRBJ2-5, with a tentative D call TRBD2 (6 bases). The germline V gene has CDR1 SGHTA and CDR2 FQGNSA. CDR3 size: 15 residues. Between the trimmed V and J ends, which lost 5 bases and 4 bases, there was a span of 17 bases. The CDR3 coding sequence is TGTGCCAGCAGCACCAACCGGGACTTTTCAGAGACCCAGTACTTC. The encoded protein is CASSTNRDFSETQYF. Using reference TRBV7-2 and TRBJ2-5 for the parts outside the CDR3, the full variable domain is GAGVSQSPSNKVTEKGKDVELRCDPISGHTALYWYRQSLGQGLEFLIYFQGNSAPDKSGLPSDRFSAERTGGSVSTLTIQRTQQEDSAVYLCASSTNRDFSETQYFGPGTRLLVL.

This chain links TRBV4-1 with TRBJ1-6; a weak D match, TRBD1 (6 bases). From germline, CDR1 is MGHRA and CDR2 YSYEKL. This CDR3 spans 15 amino acids. Trimming took 0 bases from V and 7 from J, leaving 10 bases between them. The CDR3 loop reads CASSQEPRGNSPLHF. Written as DNA, the CDR3 is TGCGCCAGCAGCCAAGAGCCCAGGGGAAATTCACCCCTCCACTTT.

In DNA, the CDR3 is TGTGCCAGCAGATCGAACAGGGGTCCCACGGATTCACCCCTCCACTTT. This encodes CASRSNRGPTDSPLHF. The chain has TRBV11-2 and TRBJ1-6, with 7 nucleotides matching TRBD1. This CDR3 spans 16 amino acids. V lost 6 bases, J lost 8 bases, and 13 bases stayed unmatched. Germline assignment: CDR1 SGHAT and CDR2 FQNNGV.

This sequence joins TRBV5-1 and TRBJ2-1, with 10 bases matching TRBD2. Germline V gives CDR1 SGHRS, CDR2 YFSETQ. After removal of 0 bases from V and 8 bases from J, the junction contained 2 bases not matched to a gene. CDR3 length: 14 amino acids. The CDR3 DNA follows: TGCGCCAGCAGCTTGGGTCTAGCGGGAGATGAGCAGTTCTTC. This encodes CASSLGLAGDEQFF.

The V call is TRBV5-1, the J call TRBJ2-1; TRBD2 matches at 14 bases. Germline assignment: CDR1 SGHRS and CDR2 YFSETQ. V was pared by 4 bases and J by 7 bases, with 7 bases of the junction left unmatched. The CDR3 consists of 16 residues. The CDR3 loop is CASSPGTSGRTNEQFF. The CDR3 nucleotides are TGCGCCAGCAGCCCAGGGACTAGCGGGAGAACGAATGAGCAGTTCTTC.

V gene TRBV6-2 or TRBV6-3 combines with J gene TRBJ2-1; D possibly corresponds to TRBD1 (5 bases). Per the germline V gene, CDR1 is MNHEY and CDR2 is SVGEGT. Between the trimmed V and J ends, which lost 2 bases and 1 base, there was a span of 15 bases. The CDR3 contains 17 residues. Here the CDR3 reads CASSYDRLLVSYNEQFF. CDR3 coding DNA: TGTGCCAGCAGTTACGACAGATTGCTTGTGTCCTACAATGAGCAGTTCTTC.

The J gene is TRBJ2-1, the V gene TRBV18; D is perhaps TRBD1 (5 bases). The V gene's germline CDR1 is KGHSH and CDR2 LQKENI. CDR3 size: 17 residues. The V end was cut by 4 bases, the J end by 3 bases, with 19 bases between. CDR3 in amino acids: CASSRPGIGANYNEQFF. Written as DNA, the CDR3 is TGTGCCAGCTCACGGCCTGGAATTGGGGCCAACTACAATGAGCAGTTCTTC.

The table lists this clone with a count of one. CDR3 residues: CASRYLLGTSGYLQETQYF. CDR3 nucleotide sequence: TGTGCAAGTCGCTACCTACTCGGGACTAGCGGATACCTACAAGAGACCCAGTACTTC. The chain links TRBV12-2 to TRBJ2-5; the table's D call, TRBD2, was not checked against the DNA. TRBV12-2 corresponds to a pseudogene. The CDR3 has 19 amino acids.